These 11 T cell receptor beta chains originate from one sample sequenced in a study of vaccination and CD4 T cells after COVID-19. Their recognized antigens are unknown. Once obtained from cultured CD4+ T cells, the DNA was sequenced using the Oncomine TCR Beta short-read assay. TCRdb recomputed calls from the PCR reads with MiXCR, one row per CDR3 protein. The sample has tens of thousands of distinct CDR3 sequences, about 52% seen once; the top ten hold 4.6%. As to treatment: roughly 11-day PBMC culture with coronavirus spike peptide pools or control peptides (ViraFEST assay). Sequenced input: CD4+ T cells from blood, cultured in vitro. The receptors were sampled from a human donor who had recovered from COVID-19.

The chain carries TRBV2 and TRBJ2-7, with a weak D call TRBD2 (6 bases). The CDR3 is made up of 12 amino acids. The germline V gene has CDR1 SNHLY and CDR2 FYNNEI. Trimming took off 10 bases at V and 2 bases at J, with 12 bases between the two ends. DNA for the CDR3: TGTGCCACGGGGGTCAGCGCCTACGAGCAGTACTTC. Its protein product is CATGVSAYEQYF.

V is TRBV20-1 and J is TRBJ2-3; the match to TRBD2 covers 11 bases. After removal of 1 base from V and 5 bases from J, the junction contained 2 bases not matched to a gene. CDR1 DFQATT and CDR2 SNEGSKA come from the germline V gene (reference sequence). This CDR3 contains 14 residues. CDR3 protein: CSARVSGREDTQYF. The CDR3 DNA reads TGCAGTGCTAGAGTTAGCGGGAGGGAAGATACGCAGTATTTT.

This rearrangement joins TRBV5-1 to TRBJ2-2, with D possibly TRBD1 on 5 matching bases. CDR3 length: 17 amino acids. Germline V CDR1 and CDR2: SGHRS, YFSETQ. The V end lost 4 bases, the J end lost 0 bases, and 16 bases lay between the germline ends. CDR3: CASSPPLREANTGELFF. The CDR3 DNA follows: TGCGCCAGCAGCCCTCCTCTCAGGGAAGCGAACACCGGGGAGCTGTTTTTT.

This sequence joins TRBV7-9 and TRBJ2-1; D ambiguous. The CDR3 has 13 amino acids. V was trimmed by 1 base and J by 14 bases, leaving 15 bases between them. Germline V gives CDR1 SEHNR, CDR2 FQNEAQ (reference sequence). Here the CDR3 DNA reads TGTGCCAGCAGCTTAGAAGCCGGTAGGGCAAAGTTCTTC. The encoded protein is CASSLEAGRAKFF.

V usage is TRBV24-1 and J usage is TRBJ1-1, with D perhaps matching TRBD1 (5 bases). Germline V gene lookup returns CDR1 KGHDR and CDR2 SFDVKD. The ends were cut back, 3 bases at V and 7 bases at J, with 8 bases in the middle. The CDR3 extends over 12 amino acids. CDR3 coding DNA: TGTGCCACCAGTGATCCGGGGGATGAAGCTTTCTTT. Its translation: CATSDPGDEAFF.

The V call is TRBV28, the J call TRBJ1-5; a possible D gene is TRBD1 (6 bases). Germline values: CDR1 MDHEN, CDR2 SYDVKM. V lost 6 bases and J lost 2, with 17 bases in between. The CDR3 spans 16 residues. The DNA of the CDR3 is TGTGCCAGCAGCCTCGGCGGGGCAGGGGGCAATCAGCCCCAGCATTTT. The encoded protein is CASSLGGAGGNQPQHF.

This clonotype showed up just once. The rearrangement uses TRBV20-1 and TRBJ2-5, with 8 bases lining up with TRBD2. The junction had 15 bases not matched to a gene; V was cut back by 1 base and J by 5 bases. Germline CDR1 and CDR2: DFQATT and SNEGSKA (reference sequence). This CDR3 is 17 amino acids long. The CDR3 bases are TGCAGTGCTAGAGGGTTGGTAGCGGGGAAAGACGGTGAGACCCAGTACTTC. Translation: CSARGLVAGKDGETQYF.

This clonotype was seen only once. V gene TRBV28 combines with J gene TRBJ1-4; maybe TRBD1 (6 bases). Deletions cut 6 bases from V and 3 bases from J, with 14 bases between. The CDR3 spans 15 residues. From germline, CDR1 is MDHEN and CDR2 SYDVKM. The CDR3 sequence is CASSQTGLANEKLFF. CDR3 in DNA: TGTGCCAGCAGCCAAACAGGGTTGGCTAATGAAAAACTGTTTTTT.

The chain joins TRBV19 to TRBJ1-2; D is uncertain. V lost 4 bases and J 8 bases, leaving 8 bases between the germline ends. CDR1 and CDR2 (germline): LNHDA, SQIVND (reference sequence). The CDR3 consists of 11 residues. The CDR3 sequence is CASSTGLGYTF. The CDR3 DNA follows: TGTGCCAGTAGTACCGGGCTCGGCTACACCTTC.

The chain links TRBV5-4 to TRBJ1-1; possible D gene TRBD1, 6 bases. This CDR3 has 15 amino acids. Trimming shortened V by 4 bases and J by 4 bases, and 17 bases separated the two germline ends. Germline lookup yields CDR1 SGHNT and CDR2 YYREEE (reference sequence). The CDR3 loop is CASSPDRKRTTEAFF. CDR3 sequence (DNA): TGTGCCAGCAGCCCAGACAGGAAGAGGACCACTGAAGCTTTCTTT.

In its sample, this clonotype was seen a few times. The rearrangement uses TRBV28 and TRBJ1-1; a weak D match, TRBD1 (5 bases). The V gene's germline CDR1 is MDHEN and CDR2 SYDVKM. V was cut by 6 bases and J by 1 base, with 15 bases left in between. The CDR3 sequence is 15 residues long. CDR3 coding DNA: TGTGCCAGCAGATTCAGTTCAGGGCCGAACACTGAAGCTTTCTTT. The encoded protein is CASRFSSGPNTEAFF. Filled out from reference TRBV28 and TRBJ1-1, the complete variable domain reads DVKVTQSSRYLVKRTGEKVFLECVQDMDHENMFWYRQDPGLGLRLIYFSYDVKMKEKGDIPEGYSVSREKKERFSLILESASTNQTSMYLCASRFSSGPNTEAFFGQGTRLTVV.